This TCR beta chain was captured by sequencing in a study of neurological immune-mediated disorders. MiXCR was run by TCRdb on the 5' RACE reads, yielding one entry per CDR3 protein. This sample has 57,000 or so distinct CDR3 sequences, with approximately 10% found just once. The CDR3 is made up of 14 amino acids. V was cut by 7 bases and J by 4 bases, with 19 bases left in between. Germline lookup yields CDR1 SQVTM and CDR2 ANQGSEA. This clonotype was detected ten times or more. Its matching antigen is unknown. Study-level findings and limits: Expanded clones shared no identical CDR3 amino acid sequences across subjects, which suggested private TCR-beta repertoires in all groups.

The TCR sequence derives from a man in his 60s in good health. The sequenced sample was PBMCs. The genes are TRBV29-1 and TRBJ2-5; the D gene could be TRBD1 or TRBD2 (5 bases each). The CDR3 here is CSAFRDGLRETQYF. For the CDR3, the DNA is TGCAGCGCTTTCCGGGACGGGCTAAGAGAGACCCAGTACTTC.